This TCR beta chain was profiled in a study of CD8 T cells in ankylosing spondylitis. TCRdb ran MiXCR on the 5' RACE reads and lists one entry per CDR3 protein. This sample yields 240,000 or so distinct CDR3 sequences, of which about 9.1% are seen a single time; approximately 7% belongs to the top ten. Study findings and constraints: About 8 highly homologous variants made up a TCR beta motif, and this motif appeared characteristic of ankylosing spondylitis blood. As reported, disease-linked clones showed significant enrichment in matched ankylosing spondylitis synovial fluid. Existing reports had already noted some motif variants in reactive arthritis synovial fluid and blood.

This clonotype appeared many times. Its target is not known. V lost 8 bases and J 5 bases, leaving 9 bases between the germline ends. CDR3 length equals 12 residues. Germline CDR1 reads MNHEY; CDR2 reads SVGEGT. The sequence came from a male donor with ankylosing spondylitis or in good health (not recorded which). Sequenced material: blood, either unsorted or a sorted T cell fraction (not recorded which). This rearrangement joins TRBV6-2 or TRBV6-3 to TRBJ2-2, with D perhaps given as TRBD1 or TRBD2 (5 bases each). The CDR3 spells CASRGVTGELFF. In DNA form, the CDR3 reads TGTGCCAGCCGAGGGGTAACCGGGGAGCTGTTTTTT.